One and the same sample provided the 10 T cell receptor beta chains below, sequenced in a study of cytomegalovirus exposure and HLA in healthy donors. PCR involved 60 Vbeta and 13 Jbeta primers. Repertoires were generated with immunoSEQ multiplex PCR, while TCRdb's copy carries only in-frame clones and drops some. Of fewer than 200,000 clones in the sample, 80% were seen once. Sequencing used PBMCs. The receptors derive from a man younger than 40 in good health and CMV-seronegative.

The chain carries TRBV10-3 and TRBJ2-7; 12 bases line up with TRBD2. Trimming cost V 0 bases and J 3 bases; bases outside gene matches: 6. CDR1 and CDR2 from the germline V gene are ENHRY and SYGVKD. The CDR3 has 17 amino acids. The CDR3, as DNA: TGTGCCATCAGTGAGTCAGGGCTAGCGGGAGGGGTCTACGAGCAGTACTTC. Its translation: CAISESGLAGGVYEQYF.

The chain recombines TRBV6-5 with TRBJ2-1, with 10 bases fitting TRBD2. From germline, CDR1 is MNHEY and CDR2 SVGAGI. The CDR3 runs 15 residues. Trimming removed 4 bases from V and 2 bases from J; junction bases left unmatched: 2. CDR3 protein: CASSFSGGAYNEQFF. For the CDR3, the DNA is TGTGCCAGCAGTTTCAGCGGGGGGGCCTACAATGAGCAGTTCTTC.

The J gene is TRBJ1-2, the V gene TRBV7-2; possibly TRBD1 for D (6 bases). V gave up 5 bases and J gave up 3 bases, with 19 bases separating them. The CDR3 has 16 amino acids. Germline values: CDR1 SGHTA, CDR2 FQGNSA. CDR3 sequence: CASSIRGGNGYYGYTF. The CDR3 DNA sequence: TGTGCCAGCAGCATCCGGGGGGGCAACGGATACTATGGCTACACCTTC.

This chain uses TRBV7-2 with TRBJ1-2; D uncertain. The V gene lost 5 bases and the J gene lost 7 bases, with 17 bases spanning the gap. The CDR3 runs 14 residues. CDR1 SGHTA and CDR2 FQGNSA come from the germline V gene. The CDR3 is CASSRPGRDLGYTF. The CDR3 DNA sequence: TGTGCCAGCAGCCGACCGGGAAGGGATCTTGGCTACACCTTC.

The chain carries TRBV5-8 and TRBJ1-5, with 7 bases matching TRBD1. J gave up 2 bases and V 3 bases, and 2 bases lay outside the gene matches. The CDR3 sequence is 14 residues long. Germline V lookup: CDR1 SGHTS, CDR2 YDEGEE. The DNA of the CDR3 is TGTGCCAGCAGCTATGGGACAGGCAATCAGCCCCAGCATTTT. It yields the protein CASSYGTGNQPQHF.

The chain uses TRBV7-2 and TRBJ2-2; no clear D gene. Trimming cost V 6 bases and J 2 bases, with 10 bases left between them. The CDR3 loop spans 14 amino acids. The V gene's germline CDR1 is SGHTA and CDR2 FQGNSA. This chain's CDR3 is CASRTLGNTGELFF. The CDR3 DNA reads TGTGCCAGCAGAACCCTAGGTAACACCGGGGAGCTGTTTTTT.

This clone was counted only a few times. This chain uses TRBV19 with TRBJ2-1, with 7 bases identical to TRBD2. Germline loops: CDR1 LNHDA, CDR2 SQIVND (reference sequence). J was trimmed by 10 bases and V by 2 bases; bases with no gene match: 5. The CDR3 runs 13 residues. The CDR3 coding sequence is TGTGCCAGTAGTATAATGGGGGGACTAGAGCAGTTCTTC. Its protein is CASSIMGGLEQFF. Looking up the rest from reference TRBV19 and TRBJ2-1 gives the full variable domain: DGGITQSPKYLFRKEGQNVTLSCEQNLNHDAMYWYRQDPGQGLRLIYYSQIVNDFQKGDIAEGYSVSREKKESFPLTVTSAQKNPTAFYLCASSIMGGLEQFFGPGTRLTVL.

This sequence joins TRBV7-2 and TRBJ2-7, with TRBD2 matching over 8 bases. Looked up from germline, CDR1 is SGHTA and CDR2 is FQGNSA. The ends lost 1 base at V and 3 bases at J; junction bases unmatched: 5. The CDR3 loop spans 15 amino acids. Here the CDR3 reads CASSLGASGRYEQYF. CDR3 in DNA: TGTGCCAGCAGCTTAGGGGCTAGCGGGCGCTACGAGCAGTACTTC. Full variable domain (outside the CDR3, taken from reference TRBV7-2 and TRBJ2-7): GAGVSQSPSNKVTEKGKDVELRCDPISGHTALYWYRQSLGQGLEFLIYFQGNSAPDKSGLPSDRFSAERTGGSVSTLTIQRTQQEDSAVYLCASSLGASGRYEQYFGPGTRLTVT.

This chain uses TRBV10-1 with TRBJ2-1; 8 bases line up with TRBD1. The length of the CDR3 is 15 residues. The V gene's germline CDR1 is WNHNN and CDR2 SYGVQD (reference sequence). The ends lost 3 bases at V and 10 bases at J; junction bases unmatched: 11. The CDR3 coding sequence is TGCGCCAGCAGTGACAGCAGGGGGCTAATCAGGGAGCAGTTCTTC. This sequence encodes CASSDSRGLIREQFF.

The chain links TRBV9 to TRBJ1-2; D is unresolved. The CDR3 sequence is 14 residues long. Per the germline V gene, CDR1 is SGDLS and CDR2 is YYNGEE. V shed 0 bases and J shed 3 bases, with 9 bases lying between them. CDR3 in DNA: TGTGCCAGCAGCGTAGATGAGGGTCACTATGGCTACACCTTC. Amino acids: CASSVDEGHYGYTF.